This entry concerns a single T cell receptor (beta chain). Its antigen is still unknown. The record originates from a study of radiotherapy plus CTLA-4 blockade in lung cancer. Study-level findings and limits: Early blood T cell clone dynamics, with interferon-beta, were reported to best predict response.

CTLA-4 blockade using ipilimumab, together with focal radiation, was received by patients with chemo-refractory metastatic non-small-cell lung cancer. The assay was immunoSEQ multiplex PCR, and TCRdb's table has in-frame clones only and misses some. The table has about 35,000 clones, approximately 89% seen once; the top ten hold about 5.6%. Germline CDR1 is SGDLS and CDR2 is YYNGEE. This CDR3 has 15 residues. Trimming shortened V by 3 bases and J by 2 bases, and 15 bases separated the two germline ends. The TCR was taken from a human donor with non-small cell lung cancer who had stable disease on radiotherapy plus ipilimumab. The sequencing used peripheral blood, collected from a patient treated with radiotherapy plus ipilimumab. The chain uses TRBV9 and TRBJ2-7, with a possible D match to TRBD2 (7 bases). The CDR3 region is CASSGEGGPTYEQYF. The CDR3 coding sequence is TGTGCCAGCAGCGGTGAGGGGGGGCCCACCTACGAGCAGTACTTC.